This T cell receptor beta chain was retrieved from a study of shared T cell receptors in the human thymus. Germline V gives CDR1 SGHVS, CDR2 FQNEAQ. V was pared by 2 bases and J by 7 bases, with 18 bases between. The CDR3 is 16 residues long. Method: immunoSEQ multiplex PCR; TCRdb's copy keeps in-frame clones and lacks some. The table lists 500,000 to 550,000 clones, 78% of them singletons. This sample also appeared in a second study, on human thymus T cells. As that report states: Immunologically healthy infants in Finland undergoing congenital heart defect surgery were the donors. Thymic samples were excised during corrective heart operations. Seemingly biased V and J gene usage marked thymic and blood repertoires.

Source material: thymocytes. The sequence derives from a boy younger than two with a congenital heart defect. This sequence joins TRBV7-8 and TRBJ2-1; D gene unclear. CDR3 DNA: TGTGCCAGCAGCTTACCCTTGGTTTGGCGGCCAAATGAGCAGTTCTTC. Translating gives CASSLPLVWRPNEQFF.